This entry describes one T cell receptor beta chain. The data derive from a study of cytomegalovirus exposure and HLA in healthy donors. Primers: 60 Vbeta forward and 13 Jbeta reverse. TCRdb keeps only in-frame clones here, not all; method: immunoSEQ multiplex PCR. Of around 67,000 clones listed, around 78% are singletons. The receptor comes from a young man in good health and CMV-seropositive. The specimen sequenced was PBMCs.

CDR3 nucleotides: TGCAGCAGCCAAGCTCCGGGAGGAAGTTCAGATACGCAGTATTTT. It specifies CSSQAPGGSSDTQYF. This chain connects TRBV29-1 to TRBJ2-3, with 7 bases identical to TRBD2. The CDR3 spans 15 residues. CDR1 SQVTM and CDR2 ANQGSEA come from the germline V gene. Trimming removed 8 bases from V and 4 bases from J; junction bases left unmatched: 15.